This T cell receptor (beta chain) was captured in a study of blood T cells in healthy people across ages. It was roughly 10 milliliters of peripheral blood that were drawn from each donor. Isolation recovered at least 6 million PBMCs from every sample. With respect to this clonotype: Its target is not known.

It was with a sample-barcoded 5' primer and a J-beta primer mix that a second PCR of roughly 6 to 11 cycles was run. CDR3-containing paired-end reads numbering at least 2.5 million came from each sample. TCRdb processed the 5' RACE reads anew with MiXCR; each CDR3 protein has one entry. The table includes about 1 million distinct CDR3 sequences, roughly 45% detected once. Notes on the study in general: Diversity of TCR beta per million T cells declined in a roughly linear way with age.

Germline values: CDR1 SGHDT, CDR2 YYEEEE. This CDR3 region has 14 residues. V lost 4 bases and J 5 bases, leaving 13 bases between the germline ends. V gene TRBV5-6 combines with J gene TRBJ2-1, with a weak D call TRBD2 (5 bases). Sequenced input: blood. The receptor was derived from a woman aged 60-75 years in good health. The CDR3 is CASSVEQTNNEQFF. For the CDR3, the DNA is TGTGCCAGCAGCGTGGAACAGACTAACAATGAGCAGTTCTTC.